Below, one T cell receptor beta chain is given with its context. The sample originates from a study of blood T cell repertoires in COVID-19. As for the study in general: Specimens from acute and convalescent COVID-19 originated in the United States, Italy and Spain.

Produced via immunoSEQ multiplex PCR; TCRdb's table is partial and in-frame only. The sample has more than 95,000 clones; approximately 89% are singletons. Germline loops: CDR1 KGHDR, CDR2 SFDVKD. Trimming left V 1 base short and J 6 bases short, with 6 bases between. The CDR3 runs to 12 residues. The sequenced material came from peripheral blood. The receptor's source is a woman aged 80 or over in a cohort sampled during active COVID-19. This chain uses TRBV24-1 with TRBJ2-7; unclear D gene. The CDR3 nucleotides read TGTGCCACCAGTGATTTAAGCTCCGAGCAGTACTTC. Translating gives CATSDLSSEQYF.